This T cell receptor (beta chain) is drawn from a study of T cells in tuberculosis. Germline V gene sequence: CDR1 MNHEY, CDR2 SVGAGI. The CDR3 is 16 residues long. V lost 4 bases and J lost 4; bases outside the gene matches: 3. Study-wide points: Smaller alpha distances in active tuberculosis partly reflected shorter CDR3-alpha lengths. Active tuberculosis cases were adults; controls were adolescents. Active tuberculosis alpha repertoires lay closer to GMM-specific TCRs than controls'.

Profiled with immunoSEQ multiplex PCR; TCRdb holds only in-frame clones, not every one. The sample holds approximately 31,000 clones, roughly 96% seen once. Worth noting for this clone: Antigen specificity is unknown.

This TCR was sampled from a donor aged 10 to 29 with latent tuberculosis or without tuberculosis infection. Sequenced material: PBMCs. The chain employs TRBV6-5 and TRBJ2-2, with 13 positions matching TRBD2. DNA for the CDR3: TGTGCCAGCAGTTTGACTAGCGGGGGGCCCACCGGGGAGCTGTTTTTT. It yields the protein CASSLTSGGPTGELFF.